The sequence of this T cell receptor (beta chain) was determined in a study of blood T cell repertoires in COVID-19. Study-level information: The samples span acute and convalescent COVID-19 from the United States, Italy and Spain. T cells, B-cell-depleted T cells, or PBMCs supplied cDNA or gDNA.

In the authors' workflow: Estimated nucleated cell counts came from reference gene primer amplification. The data were produced by immunoSEQ multiplex PCR, yet TCRdb's version contains in-frame clones alone and is incomplete. The V and J calls and clone size are taken from that table; D and trimming were inferred from the DNA. The table shows about 25,000 clones, with roughly nine tenths occurring only once. This clone came up a few times. The trim removed 3 bases at V and 6 bases at J, leaving 6 bases unmatched. The CDR3 is made up of 15 amino acids. CDR1 GTSNPN and CDR2 SVGIG come from the germline V gene (reference sequence).

This rearrangement joins TRBV30 to TRBJ1-6; 9 bases match TRBD1. The material sequenced was peripheral blood. The source is an older man with acute or convalescent COVID-19. In nucleotides, the CDR3 is TGTGCCTGGAGGCTACAGGGGGCCACTAATTCACCCCTCCACTTT. This gives the protein CAWRLQGATNSPLHF.